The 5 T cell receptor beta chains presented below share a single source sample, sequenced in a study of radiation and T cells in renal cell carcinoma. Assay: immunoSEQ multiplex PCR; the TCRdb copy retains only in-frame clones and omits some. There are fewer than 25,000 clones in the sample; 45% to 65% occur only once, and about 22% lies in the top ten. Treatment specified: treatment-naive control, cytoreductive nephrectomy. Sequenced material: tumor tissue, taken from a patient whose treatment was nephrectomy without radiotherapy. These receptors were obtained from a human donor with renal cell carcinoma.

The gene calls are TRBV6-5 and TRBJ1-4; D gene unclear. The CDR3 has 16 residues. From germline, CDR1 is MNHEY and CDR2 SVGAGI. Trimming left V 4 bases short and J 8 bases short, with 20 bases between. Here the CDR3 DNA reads TGTGCCAGCAGTTCGTACTCCTCGGATGCGGGGGAAAAACTGTTTTTT. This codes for CASSSYSSDAGEKLFF.

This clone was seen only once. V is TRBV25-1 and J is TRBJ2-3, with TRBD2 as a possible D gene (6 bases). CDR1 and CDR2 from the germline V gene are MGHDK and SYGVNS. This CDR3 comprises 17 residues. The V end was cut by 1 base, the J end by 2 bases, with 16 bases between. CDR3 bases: TGTGCCAGCAGTGAATCTCGGGCGGGGCCGTTCACAGATACGCAGTATTTT. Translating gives CASSESRAGPFTDTQYF.

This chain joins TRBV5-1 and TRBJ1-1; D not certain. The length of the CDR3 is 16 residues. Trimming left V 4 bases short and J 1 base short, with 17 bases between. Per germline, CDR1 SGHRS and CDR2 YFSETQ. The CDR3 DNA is TGCGCCAGCAGCCTGGACGGATTCTCTTCGAACACTGAAGCTTTCTTT. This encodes CASSLDGFSSNTEAFF.

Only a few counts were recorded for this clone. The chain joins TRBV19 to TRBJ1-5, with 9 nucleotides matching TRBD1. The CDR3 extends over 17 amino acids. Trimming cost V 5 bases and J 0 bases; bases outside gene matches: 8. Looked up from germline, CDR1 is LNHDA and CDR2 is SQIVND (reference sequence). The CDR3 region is CASSAPLGQGSNQPQHF. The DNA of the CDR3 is TGTGCCAGTAGTGCCCCCTTGGGACAGGGTAGCAATCAGCCCCAGCATTTT.

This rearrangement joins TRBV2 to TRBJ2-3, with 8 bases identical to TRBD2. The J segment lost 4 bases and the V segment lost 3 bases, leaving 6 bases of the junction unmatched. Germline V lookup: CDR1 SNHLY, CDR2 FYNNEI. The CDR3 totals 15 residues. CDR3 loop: CASSDVAGFPDTQYF. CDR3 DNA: TGTGCCAGCAGTGACGTAGCGGGGTTCCCAGATACGCAGTATTTT.